A selection of T cell receptor beta chains follows, all from one sample in a study of cytomegalovirus exposure and HLA in healthy donors. Assay used: immunoSEQ multiplex PCR; TCRdb lists only in-frame clones, some missing. The sample yields around 120,000 clones, 80% seen once. Sequenced material: PBMCs. These receptors originate from a female donor in good health and CMV-seropositive. CDR3s include the opening cysteine and the closing phenylalanine or tryptophan. D genes are given only for firm matches. Clone size, where shown, is once, few, many, or a class for clones that have expanded.

size	V	D	J	DNA	CDR3
-	TRBV27	TRBD1	TRBJ1-1	TGTGCCAGCAGTTTTTTCGCCCGGACAGGGGAAGCTTTCTTT	CASSFFARTGEAFF
-	TRBV7-2	-	TRBJ1-4	TGTGCCAGCAGCCTCGCCGGGGGAGAAAAACTGTTTTTT	CASSLAGGEKLFF
few	TRBV30	-	TRBJ2-7	TGTGCCTGGAGTGCGGGGAGCGAGCAGTACTTC	CAWSAGSEQYF
-	TRBV6-5	-	TRBJ1-1	TGTGCCAGCAGTTACTCGCGTCAGGCAAACACTGAAGCTTTCTTT	CASSYSRQANTEAFF
-	TRBV28	TRBD1	TRBJ1-2	TGTGCCAGTAAACCTCAGGGGGCGTTAATTTACTATGGCTACACCTTC	CASKPQGALIYYGYTF
-	TRBV6-1	-	TRBJ2-7	TGTGCCAGCAGGACTGCACAATCCTACGAGCAGTACTTC	CASRTAQSYEQYF
once	TRBV7-2	-	TRBJ1-3	TGTGCCAGCGGCGGGCAGCGTGGAAACACCATATATTTT	CASGGQRGNTIYF
-	TRBV4-2	-	TRBJ2-2	TGTGCCAGCAGCCAAGTTTGGACAGCGAACACCGGGGAGCTGTTTTTT	CASSQVWTANTGELFF
-	TRBV19	-	TRBJ1-1	TGTGCCAGTAGTTTACAGGGTCGAAACACTGAAGCTTTCTTT	CASSLQGRNTEAFF
-	TRBV7-9	-	TRBJ1-1	TGTGCCAGCAGCTTAGTGCCGGGGTCGAACACTGAAGCTTTCTTT	CASSLVPGSNTEAFF
once	TRBV18	TRBD2	TRBJ2-3	TGTGCCAGCTCACCCAGCGGGGGACGCACAGATACGCAGTATTTT	CASSPSGGRTDTQYF
-	TRBV7-9	-	TRBJ1-4	TGTGCCAGCAGCTTACAGGGTAATGAAAAACTGTTTTTT	CASSLQGNEKLFF
-	TRBV4-1	-	TRBJ1-5	TGCGCCAGCAGCCCCGGACTGGGCAATCAGCCCCAGCATTTT	CASSPGLGNQPQHF
-	TRBV7-2	-	TRBJ2-5	TGTGCCAGCAGCTTACTTACTAGATCGGAGACCCAGTACTTC	CASSLLTRSETQYF
-	TRBV7-9	-	TRBJ2-2	TGTGCCAGCAGCTTAGAACAGTGGACCGGGGAGCTGTTTTTT	CASSLEQWTGELFF
-	TRBV7-9	-	TRBJ2-3	TGTGCCAGCAGCTCGACAGGCGATACGCAGTATTTT	CASSSTGDTQYF
-	TRBV6-5	TRBD1	TRBJ1-5	TGTGCCAGCAGCCGGACAGGGGGTAAACAGCCCCAGCATTTT	CASSRTGGKQPQHF
-	TRBV18	TRBD1	TRBJ1-2	TGTGCCAGCTCAACCCGACAGGGTGCCAACTATGGCTACACCTTC	CASSTRQGANYGYTF
-	TRBV6-5	-	TRBJ1-1	TGTGCCAGCAGACGAAGGGGGATGATGAACACTGAAGCTTTCTTT	CASRRRGMMNTEAFF
-	TRBV19	TRBD1	TRBJ1-6	TGTGCCAGTAACACAGGGGGATCGACCTATAATTCACCCCTCCACTTT	CASNTGGSTYNSPLHF
-	TRBV13	-	TRBJ1-2	TGTGCCAGCAGCTTACGGGGGGCTGGTGGCTACACCTTC	CASSLRGAGGYTF
few	TRBV7-9	TRBD2	TRBJ2-2	TGTGCCAGCAGCCCCGGGACTACGAACACCGGGGAGCTGTTTTTT	CASSPGTTNTGELFF
-	TRBV2	TRBD2	TRBJ2-3	TGTGCCAGCACCGCGACTAGCCCCTTCCCGTCAGATACGCAGTATTTT	CASTATSPFPSDTQYF
-	TRBV7-2	TRBD2	TRBJ2-5	TGTGCCAGCAGCCCTCGGACTAGCGGGGGGGAGACCCAGTACTTC	CASSPRTSGGETQYF
once	TRBV15	TRBD1	TRBJ1-3	TGTGCCACCAACAAGGGCAGGGGGCTTGAAAACACCATATATTTT	CATNKGRGLENTIYF
-	TRBV19	-	TRBJ1-1	TGTGCCAGTAAATGGGGGGTCAGAACTTCTAACACTGAAGCTTTCTTT	CASKWGVRTSNTEAFF
-	TRBV7-2	-	TRBJ2-5	TGTGCCAGCAGCCCCGGGACGCCCCAGGGGCAGTACTTC	CASSPGTPQGQYF
few	TRBV5-1	TRBD1	TRBJ1-4	TGCGCCAGCAGCCTGGGACAGGGTGGTGAAAAACTGTTTTTT	CASSLGQGGEKLFF
-	TRBV30	TRBD1	TRBJ1-5	TGTGCCTGGAGTGTAGGAACAGGGGGTAGCAATCAGCCCCAGCATTTT	CAWSVGTGGSNQPQHF
-	TRBV7-2	-	TRBJ1-2	TGTGCCAGCAGCTCTAGGGGGACACGAGCTAACTATGGCTACACCTTC	CASSSRGTRANYGYTF
-	TRBV5-6	TRBD1	TRBJ2-2	TGTGCCAGCAGCTTGGACCTCGGGACAGCGAACACCGGGGAGCTGTTTTTT	CASSLDLGTANTGELFF
-	TRBV15	-	TRBJ2-5	TGTGCCACCAGCAGAGACCGGGACACTCAAGAGACCCAGTACTTC	CATSRDRDTQETQYF
-	TRBV2	-	TRBJ2-7	TGTGCCAGCAGTGGGGGGGGGCGCGAGCAGTACTTC	CASSGGGREQYF
-	TRBV5-1	TRBD1	TRBJ1-4	TGCGCCAGCAGCTTGGGACAGGGCGATGAAAAACTGTTTTTT	CASSLGQGDEKLFF
-	TRBV4-1	TRBD1	TRBJ2-5	TGCGCCAGCAGCCAAACCCCCGACAGGGCCCAAGAGACCCAGTACTTC	CASSQTPDRAQETQYF
-	TRBV19	-	TRBJ1-4	TGTGCCAGTAGTAATACGGGACTCACGAGAGAAAAACTGTTTTTT	CASSNTGLTREKLFF
few	TRBV27	-	TRBJ2-7	TGTGCCAGCAGTTTAACAGGGAGCTACGAGCAGTACTTC	CASSLTGSYEQYF
-	TRBV18	TRBD1	TRBJ1-1	TGTGCCAGCTCACCAGACAGGGGGCACACTGAAGCTTTCTTT	CASSPDRGHTEAFF
-	TRBV28	-	TRBJ2-7	TGTGCCAGCAGTTCACAGGTGAAGTACGAGCAGTACTTC	CASSSQVKYEQYF
-	TRBV11-3	TRBD1	TRBJ2-7	TGTGCCAGCAGCCTATCCCCGGGACAGGGGGGATACGAGCAGTACTTC	CASSLSPGQGGYEQYF
few	TRBV4-3	-	TRBJ1-2	TGCGCCAGCAGCGCAGAGGGGGGGGACTATGGCTACACCTTC	CASSAEGGDYGYTF
-	TRBV5-6	-	TRBJ1-5	TGTGCCAGCAGCTTAATGGGCAGGAATCAGCCCCAGCATTTT	CASSLMGRNQPQHF
-	TRBV29-1	-	TRBJ2-3	TGCAGCGGCGTCCATGATACGCAGTATTTT	CSGVHDTQYF
-	TRBV28	TRBD1	TRBJ1-2	TGTGCCAGCAGTTCCCAGGACAGGGGATACTATGGCTACACCTTC	CASSSQDRGYYGYTF
few	TRBV6-6	-	TRBJ2-6	TGTGCCAGCATCCCGGGGGAAGCTGGGGCCAACGTCCTGACTTTC	CASIPGEAGANVLTF
-	TRBV6-5	-	TRBJ2-5	TGTGCCAGCAGTCCATCAGGGACTCGGGAGACCCAGTACTTC	CASSPSGTRETQYF
-	TRBV5-1	-	TRBJ1-1	TGCGCCAGCAGCTTACCTCCAGGGCGTCGAGCTTTCTTT	CASSLPPGRRAFF
-	TRBV30	TRBD1	TRBJ1-5	TGTGCCTGGAGTGTAGGGGGCGGTCAGCCCCAGCATTTT	CAWSVGGGQPQHF
-	TRBV10-1	TRBD1	TRBJ1-1	TGCGCCAGGACAGGGCCATCCAGGGACACTGAAGCTTTCTTT	CARTGPSRDTEAFF
-	TRBV6-6	-	TRBJ1-5	TGTGCCAGCAGTTACTCCCGGACAGAAAGGCATTTT	CASSYSRTERHF
-	TRBV18	-	TRBJ2-5	TGTGCCAGCTCACCCGTCGGGACATTTCGGATCACACAAGAGACCCAGTACTTC	CASSPVGTFRITQETQYF
-	TRBV2	-	TRBJ1-5	TGTGCCAGCAGGGAGGGGGGGTGGCAGCCCCAGCATTTT	CASREGGWQPQHF
few	TRBV5-1	-	TRBJ1-3	TGCGCCAGCAGCTTGGCTCGGGACACCACCTCTGGAAACACCATATATTTT	CASSLARDTTSGNTIYF
-	TRBV30	-	TRBJ2-5	TGTGCCTGGAAGGGTCTAGTAGGAGGAGACATGGAGTACTTC	CAWKGLVGGDMEYF
-	TRBV7-3	-	TRBJ1-3	TGCGCCAGCAGCGCGGGACCGAGCTCTGGAAACACCATATATTTT	CASSAGPSSGNTIYF
-	TRBV5-4	-	TRBJ2-5	TGTGCCAGCAGCGACCTCGGCGGGGTGGGAGAGACCCAGTACTTC	CASSDLGGVGETQYF
few	TRBV7-9	-	TRBJ2-5	TGTGCCAGCAGCTTAAGCGGAAGATCGGAGACCCAGTACTTC	CASSLSGRSETQYF